This is a list of T cell receptor beta chains from one sample in a study of shared clonotypes between healthy human individuals. Assay used: immunoSEQ multiplex PCR; TCRdb lists only in-frame clones, some missing. The table lists 800,000 to 1,200,000 clones, about 80% of them singletons. Material: memory CD4+ T cells from PBMCs. These receptors were taken from a young man in good health. Some clones in this sample may be carry-over from other donors' samples. Each CDR3 is given with its conserved first and last residue. The order of the fields is J gene, CDR3 length, clone size, V gene, CDR3 protein. Part of the rows lack a size; the others show once, few, many or a class for expanded clones.

j_call: TRBJ2-1; cdr3_length: 16; clone_size: -; v_call: TRBV4-1; cdr3_aa: CASSQQTSQSYNEQFF
j_call: TRBJ2-7; cdr3_length: 12; clone_size: once; v_call: TRBV18; cdr3_aa: CASSRPAYEQYF
j_call: TRBJ1-5; cdr3_length: 16; clone_size: -; v_call: TRBV27; cdr3_aa: CASSSVRAVNNQPQHF
j_call: TRBJ2-7; cdr3_length: 16; clone_size: once; v_call: TRBV5-1; cdr3_aa: CASSASTGTGSYEQYF
j_call: TRBJ2-5; cdr3_length: 14; clone_size: once; v_call: TRBV7-9; cdr3_aa: CASSLAGGIETQYF
j_call: TRBJ1-4; cdr3_length: 15; clone_size: -; v_call: TRBV30; cdr3_aa: CAWSATGALSEKLFF
j_call: TRBJ2-3; cdr3_length: 14; clone_size: -; v_call: TRBV7-2; cdr3_aa: CASSEGFGGSTQYF
j_call: TRBJ2-1; cdr3_length: 12; clone_size: -; v_call: TRBV5-1; cdr3_aa: CASSLAGEEQFF
j_call: TRBJ2-5; cdr3_length: 15; clone_size: -; v_call: TRBV7-7; cdr3_aa: CASSLGTVTQETQYF
j_call: TRBJ2-3; cdr3_length: 14; clone_size: -; v_call: TRBV5-1; cdr3_aa: CASSSRDYQDTQYF
j_call: TRBJ1-1; cdr3_length: 14; clone_size: -; v_call: TRBV9; cdr3_aa: CASRGQGVRTEAFF
j_call: TRBJ1-1; cdr3_length: 15; clone_size: -; v_call: TRBV28; cdr3_aa: CASSLPGQANTEAFF
j_call: TRBJ2-7; cdr3_length: 15; clone_size: -; v_call: TRBV4-3; cdr3_aa: CASSQAPSGDYEQYF
j_call: TRBJ1-2; cdr3_length: 12; clone_size: -; v_call: TRBV9; cdr3_aa: CASSATGRGYTF
j_call: TRBJ1-2; cdr3_length: 11; clone_size: -; v_call: TRBV19; cdr3_aa: CASSIQGGYTF